Below are 5 T cell receptor beta chains sequenced from a single sample in a study of blood T cell repertoires in COVID-19. Profiling relied on immunoSEQ multiplex PCR, and the TCRdb table lists in-frame clones only, not all of them. The sample records approximately 250,000 clones, about 85% being singletons. The sequencing input was peripheral blood. These receptors originate from a man aged 35 to 55 with acute or convalescent COVID-19.

This chain uses TRBV18 with TRBJ1-2; D is perhaps TRBD1 (5 bases). The CDR3 covers 16 residues. CDR1 and CDR2 from the germline V gene are KGHSH and LQKENI. V lost 0 bases and J 7 bases, leaving 18 bases between the germline ends. The CDR3: CASSPPGGRDGGGYTF. CDR3 nucleotides: TGTGCCAGCTCACCACCGGGGGGACGTGATGGGGGTGGCTACACCTTC. Full variable domain (missing parts from reference TRBV18 and TRBJ1-2): NAGVMQNPRHLVRRRGQEARLRCSPMKGHSHVYWYRQLPEEGLKFMVYLQKENIIDESGMPKERFSAEFPKEGPSILRIQQVVRGDSAAYFCASSPPGGRDGGGYTFGSGTRLTVV.

This sequence joins TRBV30 and TRBJ1-6, with 7 bases identical to TRBD1. CDR1 is GTSNPN, CDR2 SVGIG, per germline (reference sequence). The V segment lost 4 bases and the J segment 7 bases; nucleotides outside the gene matches: 4. The CDR3 totals 13 residues. CDR3 residues: CAWTGQRNSPLHF. The DNA of the CDR3 is TGTGCCTGGACGGGACAGCGAAATTCACCCCTCCACTTT.

CDR3 nucleotides: TGTGCCAGCAGCTTGGGAATAGTGACAGGGTCCTACGAGCAGTACTTC. Translation: CASSLGIVTGSYEQYF. V is TRBV5-6 and J is TRBJ2-7; 7 bases match TRBD1. From germline, CDR1 is SGHDT and CDR2 YYEEEE. There are 16 residues in the CDR3. The J segment lost 1 base and the V segment lost 0 bases, leaving 7 bases of the junction unmatched.

The V gene is TRBV5-5, the J gene TRBJ1-1; D remains unclear. V was pared by 2 bases and J by 4 bases, with 9 bases between. CDR1 SGHKS and CDR2 YYEKEE come from the germline V gene (reference sequence). The CDR3 runs 13 residues. The CDR3: CASSFRRGTEAFF. CDR3 DNA sequence: TGTGCCAGCAGCTTTAGACGAGGCACTGAAGCTTTCTTT.

This chain links TRBV11-3 with TRBJ2-3, with 8 bases identical to TRBD1. With 1 base clipped from V and 0 bases from J, the junction kept 6 bases outside the gene matches. The V gene's germline CDR1 is SGHNT and CDR2 YENEEA. This CDR3 is built from 17 residues. The CDR3 sequence: CASSLGTGSSSTDTQYF. Here the CDR3 DNA reads TGTGCCAGCAGCTTAGGGACAGGGTCTTCTAGCACAGATACGCAGTATTTT.